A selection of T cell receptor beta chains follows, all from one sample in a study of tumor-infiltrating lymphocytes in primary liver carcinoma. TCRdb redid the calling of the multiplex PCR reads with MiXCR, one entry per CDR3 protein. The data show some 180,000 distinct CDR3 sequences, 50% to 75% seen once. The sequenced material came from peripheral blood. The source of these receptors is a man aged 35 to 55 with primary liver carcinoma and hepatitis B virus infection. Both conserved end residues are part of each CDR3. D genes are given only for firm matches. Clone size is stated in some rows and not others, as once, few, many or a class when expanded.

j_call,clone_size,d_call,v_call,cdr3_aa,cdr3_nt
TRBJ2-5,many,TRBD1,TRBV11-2,CASSSQTGWRTQETQYF,TGTGCCAGCAGCTCCCAGACAGGGTGGCGGACCCAAGAGACCCAGTACTTC
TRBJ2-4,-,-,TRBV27,CASSTDRATNVRNIQYF,TGTGCCAGCAGTACCGACCGGGCTACAAACGTTAGGAACATTCAGTACTTC
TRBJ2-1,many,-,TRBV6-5,CASSQRGGPGFF,TGTGCCAGCAGCCAACGGGGCGGGCCCGGATTCTTC
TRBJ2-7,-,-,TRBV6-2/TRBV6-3,CASSYLDNYSYEQYF,TGTGCCAGCAGCTACTTGGACAATTACTCCTACGAGCAGTACTTC
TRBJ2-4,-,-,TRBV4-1,CASSQGGAAKNIQYF,TGCGCCAGCAGCCAAGGAGGGGCAGCCAAAAACATTCAGTACTTC
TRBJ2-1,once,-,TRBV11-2,CAGSFGNSNGQFF,TGTGCCGGCAGCTTCGGGAATTCCAATGGGCAGTTCTTC
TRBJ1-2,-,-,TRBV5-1,CASSSRQADYGYTF,TGCGCCAGCAGCTCCCGACAAGCTGACTATGGCTACACCTTC
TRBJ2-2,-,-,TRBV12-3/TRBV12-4,CASSLTASSGELFF,TGTGCCAGCAGTTTGACCGCTAGCTCCGGGGAGCTGTTTTTT
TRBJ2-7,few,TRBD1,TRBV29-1,CSVEGDRVGEQYF,TGCAGCGTTGAAGGGGACAGGGTAGGCGAGCAGTACTTC
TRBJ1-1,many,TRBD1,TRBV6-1,CATSGQALEAFF,TGTGCCACTTCGGGACAGGCACTCGAAGCTTTCTTT
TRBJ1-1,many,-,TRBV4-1,CASSHVEGNTEAFF,TGCGCCAGCAGCCACGTAGAAGGGAACACTGAAGCTTTCTTT
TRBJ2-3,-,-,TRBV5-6,CAGKQEGTDTQYF,TGTGCCGGCAAACAGGAGGGCACAGATACGCAGTATTTT
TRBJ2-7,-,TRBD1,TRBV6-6,CASSYFLGTGKNEQYF,TGTGCCAGCAGTTACTTTCTTGGGACAGGGAAAAACGAGCAGTACTTC
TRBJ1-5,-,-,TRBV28,CASSLYQGGQPQHF,TGTGCCAGCAGTTTGTACCAGGGAGGTCAGCCCCAGCATTTT
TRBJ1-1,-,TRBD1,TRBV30,CAWSSTGDGMNTEAFF,TGTGCCTGGAGTTCAACAGGGGATGGGATGAACACTGAAGCTTTCTTT
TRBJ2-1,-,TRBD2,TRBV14,CASSHSGTSNEQFF,TGTGCCAGCAGCCACTCCGGGACTAGCAATGAGCAGTTCTTC
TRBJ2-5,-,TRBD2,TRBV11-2,CASSFTSGRLETQYF,TGTGCCAGCAGCTTTACAAGCGGGAGGTTAGAGACCCAATACTTC
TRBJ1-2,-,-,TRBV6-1,CASSGGSAGIQEYGYTF,TGTGCCAGCAGTGGCGGTAGCGCCGGGATACAGGAATACGGCTACACCTTC
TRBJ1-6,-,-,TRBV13,CASSYANNSPLHF,TGTGCCAGCAGCTACGCCAATAATTCACCCCTCCACTTT
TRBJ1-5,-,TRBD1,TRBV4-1,CASSPRGLGSNQPQHF,TGCGCCAGCAGCCCGAGGGGGCTCGGTAGCAATCAGCCCCAGCATTTT
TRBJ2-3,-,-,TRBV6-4,CTSSEREADTQYF,TGTACCAGCAGTGAACGGGAAGCAGATACGCAGTATTTT
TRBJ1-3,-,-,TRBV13,CASRLEPSGNTIYF,TGTGCCAGCAGGTTGGAGCCCTCTGGAAACACCATATATTTT
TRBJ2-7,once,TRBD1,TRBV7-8,CTSSLEGQLSYKQYF,TGTACCAGCAGCTTAGAGGGACAGCTATCCTACAAGCAGTACTTC
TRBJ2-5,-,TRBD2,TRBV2,CASRETSEETQYF,TGTGCCAGCAGAGAAACTAGCGAAGAGACCCAGTACTTC
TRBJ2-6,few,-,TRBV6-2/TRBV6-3,CASSSTGANVLTF,TGTGCCAGCAGTAGTACTGGGGCCAACGTCCTGACTTTC
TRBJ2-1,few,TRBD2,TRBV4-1,CASSQGPGLAGALEQFF,TGCGCCAGCAGCCAAGGTCCTGGACTAGCGGGAGCCCTTGAGCAGTTCTTC
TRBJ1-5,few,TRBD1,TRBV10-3,CAISESRTGRENQPQHF,TGTGCCATCAGTGAGTCGAGGACAGGTCGGGAAAATCAGCCCCAGCATTTT
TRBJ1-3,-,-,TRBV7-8,CASSHRDRGSGNTIYF,TGTGCCAGCAGCCACCGGGACCGCGGATCTGGAAACACCATATATTTT
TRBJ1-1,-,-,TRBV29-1,CSVDGREGRTEAFF,TGCAGCGTTGACGGCAGGGAAGGAAGAACTGAAGCTTTCTTT
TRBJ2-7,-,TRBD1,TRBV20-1,CSASGDRDFYEQYF,TGCAGTGCCAGCGGGGACAGGGACTTCTACGAGCAGTACTTC
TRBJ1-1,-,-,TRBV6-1,CASIVSWNPEAFF,TGTGCCAGCATTGTTTCATGGAACCCTGAAGCTTTCTTT
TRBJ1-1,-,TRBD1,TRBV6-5,CASRYGTGNTEAFF,TGTGCCAGCAGATATGGGACAGGGAACACTGAAGCTTTCTTT
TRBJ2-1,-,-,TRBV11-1,CASSSRGRGNNEQFF,TGTGCCAGCAGCTCCCGGGGCAGGGGTAATAATGAGCAGTTCTTC
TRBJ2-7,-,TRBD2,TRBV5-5,CASSLTSAYEQYF,TGCGCCAGCAGCTTGACTAGCGCCTACGAGCAGTACTTC
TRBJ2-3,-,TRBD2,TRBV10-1,CASSEGLGLAGGADTQYF,TGCGCCAGCAGTGAAGGATTGGGACTAGCGGGAGGCGCAGATACGCAGTATTTT
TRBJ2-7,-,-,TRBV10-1,CASSERGGRAQDSYEQYF,TGCGCCAGCAGTGAGAGGGGGGGCCGGGCCCAAGATTCCTACGAGCAGTACTTC
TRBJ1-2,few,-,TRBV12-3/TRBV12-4,CASRKGGGGYTF,TGTGCCAGCCGCAAAGGGGGGGGCGGCTACACCTTC
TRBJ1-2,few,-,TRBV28,CASSFEGRSYGYTF,TGTGCCAGCAGTTTTGAGGGGCGCAGCTATGGCTACACCTTC
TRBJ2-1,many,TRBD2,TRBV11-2,CASSLERDYPYREQFF,TGTGCCAGCAGCTTAGAGAGGGACTACCCGTACAGGGAGCAGTTCTTC
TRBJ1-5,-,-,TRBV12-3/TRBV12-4,CASTPASRNQPQHF,TGTGCCAGCACTCCGGCCTCTCGGAATCAGCCCCAGCATTTT
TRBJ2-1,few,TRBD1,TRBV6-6,CASSAGQGTGEQFF,TGTGCCAGCAGTGCCGGACAGGGGACGGGTGAGCAGTTCTTC
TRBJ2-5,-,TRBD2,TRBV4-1,CASSQDMGRASETQYF,TGCGCCAGCAGCCAAGATATGGGGAGGGCCTCGGAGACCCAGTACTTC
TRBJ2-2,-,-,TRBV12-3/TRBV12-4,CASSLVKGTGELFF,TGTGCCAGCAGTTTAGTAAAGGGCACCGGGGAGCTGTTTTTT
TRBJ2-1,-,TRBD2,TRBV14,CASSPPSGSSYNEQSF,TGTGCCAGCAGCCCCCCCAGCGGGAGCTCCTACAATGAGCAGTCCTTC
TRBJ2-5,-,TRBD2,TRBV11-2,CASSLDRPCSGREETQYF,TGTGCCAGCAGCTTAGATCGGCCCTGTAGCGGGAGAGAAGAGACTCAGTACTTC
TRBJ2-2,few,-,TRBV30,CAWSGAAGTGELFF,TGTGCCTGGAGTGGAGCCGCTGGGACCGGGGAGCTGTTTTTT
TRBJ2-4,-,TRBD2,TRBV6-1,CASINSGIQYF,TGTGCCAGCATCAATAGCGGGATTCAGTACTTC
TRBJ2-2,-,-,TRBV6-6,CASSYSGPTQGTGELFF,TGTGCCAGCAGTTACTCCGGCCCCACCCAGGGTACCGGGGAGCTGTTTTTT
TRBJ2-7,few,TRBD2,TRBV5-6,CASSEDGLAGRQYF,TGTGCCAGCAGCGAGGATGGACTAGCGGGACGGCAGTACTTC
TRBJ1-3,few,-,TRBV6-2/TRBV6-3,CASKNPGSGNTIYF,TGTGCCAGCAAAAATCCTGGGTCTGGAAACACCATATATTTT
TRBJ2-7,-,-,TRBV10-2,CASSESGGYEQYF,TGCGCCAGCAGTGAGTCTGGAGGTTACGAGCAGTACTTC
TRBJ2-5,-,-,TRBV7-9,CASSGTGPPAPETQYF,TGTGCCAGCAGCGGAACCGGGCCCCCGGCCCCAGAGACCCAGTACTTC
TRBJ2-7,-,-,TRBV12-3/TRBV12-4,CASSFEREQYF,TGTGCCAGCAGTTTCGAGAGGGAGCAGTACTTC
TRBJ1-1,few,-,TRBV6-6,CASSYRDLNTEAFF,TGTGCCAGCAGTTACCGGGACTTGAACACTGAAGCTTTCTTT
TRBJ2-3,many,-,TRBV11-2,CASSLALRTDTQYF,TGTGCCAGCAGCTTAGCCCTGCGCACAGATACGCAGTATTTT
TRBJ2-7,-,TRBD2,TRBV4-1,CASSQAGGTSGFSYEQYF,TGCGCCAGCAGCCAAGCGGGGGGTACTAGCGGGTTCTCCTACGAGCAGTACTTC
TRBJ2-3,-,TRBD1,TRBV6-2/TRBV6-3,CVSSPRTGSTDTQYF,TGTGTCAGCAGTCCGCGGACAGGAAGCACAGATACGCAGTATTTT
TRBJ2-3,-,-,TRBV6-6,CASSRSTPSADTQYF,TGTGCCAGCAGCCGTTCGACCCCTAGCGCAGATACGCAGTATTTT
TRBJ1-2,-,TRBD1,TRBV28,CASSLDRSYGYTF,TGTGCCAGCAGCCTGGACAGGAGCTATGGCTACACCTTC